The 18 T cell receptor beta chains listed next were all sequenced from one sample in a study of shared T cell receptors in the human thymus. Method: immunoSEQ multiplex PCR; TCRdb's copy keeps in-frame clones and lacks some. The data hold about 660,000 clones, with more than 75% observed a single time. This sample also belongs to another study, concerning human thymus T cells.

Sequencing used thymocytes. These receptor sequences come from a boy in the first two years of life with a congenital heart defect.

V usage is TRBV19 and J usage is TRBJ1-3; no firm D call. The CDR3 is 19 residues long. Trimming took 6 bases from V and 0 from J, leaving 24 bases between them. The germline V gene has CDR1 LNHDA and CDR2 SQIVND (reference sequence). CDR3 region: CASSTRTGGRPSSGNTIYF. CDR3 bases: TGTGCCAGTAGCACCCGGACGGGCGGGCGGCCAAGCTCTGGAAACACCATATATTTT.

The DNA for the CDR3 is TGTGCCAGCAGCCATTCACGGGACTCAAAAGAGACCCAGTACTTC. It codes for CASSHSRDSKETQYF. The chain uses TRBV27 and TRBJ2-5, with D perhaps matching TRBD2 (6 bases). The ends were cut back, 6 bases at V and 3 bases at J, with 17 bases in the middle. Germline CDR1 reads MNHEY; CDR2 reads SMNVEV (reference sequence). The CDR3 length is 15 residues.

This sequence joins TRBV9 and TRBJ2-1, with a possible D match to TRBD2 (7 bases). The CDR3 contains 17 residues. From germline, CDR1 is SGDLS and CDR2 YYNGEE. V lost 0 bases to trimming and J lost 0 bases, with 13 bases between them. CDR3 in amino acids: CASSVVGGRSSYNEQFF. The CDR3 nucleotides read TGTGCCAGCAGCGTAGTGGGGGGGCGTAGCTCCTACAATGAGCAGTTCTTC.

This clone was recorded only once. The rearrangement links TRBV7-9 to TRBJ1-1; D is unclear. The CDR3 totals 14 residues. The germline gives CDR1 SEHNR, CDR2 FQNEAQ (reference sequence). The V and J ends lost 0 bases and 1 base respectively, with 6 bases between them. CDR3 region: CASSLAGPNTEAFF. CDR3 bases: TGTGCCAGCAGCTTAGCGGGCCCGAACACTGAAGCTTTCTTT.

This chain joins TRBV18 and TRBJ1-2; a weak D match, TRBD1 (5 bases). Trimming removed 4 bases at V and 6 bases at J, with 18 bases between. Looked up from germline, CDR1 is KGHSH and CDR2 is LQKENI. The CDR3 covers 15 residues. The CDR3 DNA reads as TGTGCCAGCTCACGACCGGGACTCCAAGGACATGGCTACACCTTC. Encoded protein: CASSRPGLQGHGYTF.

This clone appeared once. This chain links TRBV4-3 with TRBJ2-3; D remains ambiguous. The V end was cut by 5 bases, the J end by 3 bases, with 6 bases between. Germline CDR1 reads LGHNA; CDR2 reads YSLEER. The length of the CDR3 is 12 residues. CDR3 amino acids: CASSSKTDTQYF. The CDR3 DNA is TGCGCCAGCAGCTCTAAGACAGATACGCAGTATTTT.

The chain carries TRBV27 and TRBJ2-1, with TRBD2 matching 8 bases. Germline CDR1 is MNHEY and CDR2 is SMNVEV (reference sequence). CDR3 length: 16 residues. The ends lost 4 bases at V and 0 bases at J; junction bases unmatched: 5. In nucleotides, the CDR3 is TGTGCCAGCAGTTCCCCTAGCGGGTTCTCCTACAATGAGCAGTTCTTC. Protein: CASSSPSGFSYNEQFF.

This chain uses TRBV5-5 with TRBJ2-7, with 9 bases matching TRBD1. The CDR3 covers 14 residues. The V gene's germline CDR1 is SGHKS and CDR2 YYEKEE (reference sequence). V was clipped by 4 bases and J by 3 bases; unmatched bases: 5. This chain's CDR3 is CASSVPGQGYEQYF. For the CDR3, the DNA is TGTGCCAGCAGCGTACCGGGACAGGGCTACGAGCAGTACTTC.

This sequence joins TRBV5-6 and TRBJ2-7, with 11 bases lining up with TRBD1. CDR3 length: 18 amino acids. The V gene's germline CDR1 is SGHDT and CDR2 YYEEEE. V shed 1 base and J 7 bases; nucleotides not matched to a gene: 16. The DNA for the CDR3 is TGTGCCAGCAGCTTGTCCGCGTTTGACGGACAGGGGGCAGGGGAGCAGTACTTC. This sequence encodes CASSLSAFDGQGAGEQYF.

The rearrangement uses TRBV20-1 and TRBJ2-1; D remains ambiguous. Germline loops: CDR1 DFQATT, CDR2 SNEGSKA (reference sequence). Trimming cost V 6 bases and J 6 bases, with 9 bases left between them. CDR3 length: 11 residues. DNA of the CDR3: TGCAGTGCCCGGAGTAGCAATGAGCAGTTCTTC. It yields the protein CSARSSNEQFF.

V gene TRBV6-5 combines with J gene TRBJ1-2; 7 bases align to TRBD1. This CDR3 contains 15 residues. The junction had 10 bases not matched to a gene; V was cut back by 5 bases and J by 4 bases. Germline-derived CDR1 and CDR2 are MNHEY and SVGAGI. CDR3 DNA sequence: TGTGCCAGCAGTACGCGACAGGGACCATTCTATGGCTACACCTTC. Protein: CASSTRQGPFYGYTF.

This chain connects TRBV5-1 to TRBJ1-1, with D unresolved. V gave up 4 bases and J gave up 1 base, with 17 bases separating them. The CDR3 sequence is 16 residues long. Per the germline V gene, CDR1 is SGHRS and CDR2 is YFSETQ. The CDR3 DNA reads TGCGCCAGCAGCCAATTCCCCGTAAAAGCGAACACTGAAGCTTTCTTT. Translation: CASSQFPVKANTEAFF.

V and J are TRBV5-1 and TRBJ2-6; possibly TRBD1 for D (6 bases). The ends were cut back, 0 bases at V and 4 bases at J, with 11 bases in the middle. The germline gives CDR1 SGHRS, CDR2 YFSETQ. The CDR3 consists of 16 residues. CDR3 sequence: CASSLGWGPGANVLTF. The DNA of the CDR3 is TGCGCCAGCAGCTTGGGGTGGGGGCCAGGGGCCAACGTCCTGACTTTC. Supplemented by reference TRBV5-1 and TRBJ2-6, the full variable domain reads KAGVTQTPRYLIKTRGQQVTLSCSPISGHRSVSWYQQTPGQGLQFLFEYFSETQRNKGNFPGRFSGRQFSNSRSEMNVSTLELGDSALYLCASSLGWGPGANVLTFGAGSRLTVL.

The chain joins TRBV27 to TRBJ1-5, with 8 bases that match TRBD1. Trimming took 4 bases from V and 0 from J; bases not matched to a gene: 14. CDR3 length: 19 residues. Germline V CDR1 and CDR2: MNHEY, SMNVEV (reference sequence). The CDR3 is CASSSTYRDRWNSNQPQHF. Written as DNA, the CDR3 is TGTGCCAGCAGTTCCACGTACCGGGACAGGTGGAATAGCAATCAGCCCCAGCATTTT.

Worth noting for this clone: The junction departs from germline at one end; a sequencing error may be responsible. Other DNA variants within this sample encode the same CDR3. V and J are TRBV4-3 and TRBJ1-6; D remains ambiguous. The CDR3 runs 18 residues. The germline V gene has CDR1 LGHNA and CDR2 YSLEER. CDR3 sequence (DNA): TGCGCCAGCAGCCAGGATCGGACGGGGAGCTCCTATAATTCCCCCCTCCACTTT. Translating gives CASSQDRTGSSYNSPLHF.

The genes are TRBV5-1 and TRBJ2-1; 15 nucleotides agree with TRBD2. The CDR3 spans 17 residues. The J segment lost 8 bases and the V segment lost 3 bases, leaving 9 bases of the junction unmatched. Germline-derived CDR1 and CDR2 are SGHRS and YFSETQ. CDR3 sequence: CASSSWTSGGASHEQFF. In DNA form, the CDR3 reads TGCGCCAGCAGCTCGTGGACTAGCGGGGGGGCGTCTCATGAGCAGTTCTTC.

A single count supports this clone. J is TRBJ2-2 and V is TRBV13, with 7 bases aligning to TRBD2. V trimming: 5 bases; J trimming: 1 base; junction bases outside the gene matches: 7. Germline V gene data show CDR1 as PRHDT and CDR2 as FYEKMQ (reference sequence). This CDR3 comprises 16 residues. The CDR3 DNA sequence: TGTGCCAGCAGCCCCCCACAGCGGGGGAACACCGGGGAGCTGTTTTTT. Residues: CASSPPQRGNTGELFF.

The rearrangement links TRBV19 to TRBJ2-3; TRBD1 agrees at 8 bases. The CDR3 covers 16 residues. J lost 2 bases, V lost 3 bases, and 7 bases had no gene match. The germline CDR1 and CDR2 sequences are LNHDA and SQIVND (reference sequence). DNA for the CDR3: TGTGCCAGTAGTATTGCGAGACAGGGGATCACAGATACGCAGTATTTT. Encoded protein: CASSIARQGITDTQYF.